Here is one T cell receptor (beta chain) with its context. The target antigen is unknown. These data come from a study of graft-versus-host responses after intestinal transplantation. Study background: Among the recipients, transplants were multivisceral, liver-intestinal, or isolated intestinal.

This table comes from immunoSEQ multiplex PCR, and its TCRdb copy is limited to in-frame clones, with some not included. Of around 110,000 clones in the sample, roughly nine tenths were seen once. Overall study results and limits: Early declines in HvG clones that occurred post-transplant were associated with peak circulating GvH clone levels. Graft-donor T cell macrochimerism in patients accompanied high graft-versus-host to host-versus-graft clonal ratios in allografts.

This CDR3 has 14 amino acids. V was shortened by 6 bases and J by 5 bases, with 14 bases between the two germline ends. CDR1 MNHNS and CDR2 SASEGT come from the germline V gene. The chain combines TRBV6-1 with TRBJ2-1, with TRBD2 as a possible D gene (6 bases). This receptor was identified in a human donor who received an intestinal transplant. This material consisted of unstimulated CD4+ T cells sorted from spleen or lymph node cells, taken before intestinal transplant. The CDR3 loop is CASRVLGGHNEQFF. CDR3 DNA: TGTGCCAGCAGGGTCCTCGGGGGACACAATGAGCAGTTCTTC.